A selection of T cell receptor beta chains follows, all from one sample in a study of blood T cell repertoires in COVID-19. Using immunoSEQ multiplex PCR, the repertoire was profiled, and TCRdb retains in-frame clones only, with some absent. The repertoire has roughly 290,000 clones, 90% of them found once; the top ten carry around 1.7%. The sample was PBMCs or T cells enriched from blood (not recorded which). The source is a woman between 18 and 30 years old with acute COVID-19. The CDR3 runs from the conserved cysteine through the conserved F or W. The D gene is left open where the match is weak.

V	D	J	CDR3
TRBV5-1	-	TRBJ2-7	CASSLAQIPYEQYF
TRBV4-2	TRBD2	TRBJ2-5	CASSQERQDLAGPYF
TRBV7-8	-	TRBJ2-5	CASSRRETQYF
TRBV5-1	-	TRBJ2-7	CASSLDSTRSYEQYF
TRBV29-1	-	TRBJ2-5	CSGWQVNEETQYF
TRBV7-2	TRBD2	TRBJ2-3	CASSLRGQVAGGTDTQYF
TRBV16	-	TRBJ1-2	CASSQLPGVFYGYTF
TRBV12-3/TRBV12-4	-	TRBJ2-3	CASSFLRDTQYF
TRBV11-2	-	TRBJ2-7	CASSLQRGNRYEQYF
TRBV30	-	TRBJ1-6	CAWSVLARGNSPLHF
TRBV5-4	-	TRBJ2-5	CASSLDRQAGETQYF
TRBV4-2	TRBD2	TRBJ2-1	CASSQETSGDYNEQFF
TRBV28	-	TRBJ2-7	CASSLLAGASYEQYF
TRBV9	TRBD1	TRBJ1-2	CASSPQGNYGYTF
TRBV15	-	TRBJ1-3	CATTGARAGNTIYF
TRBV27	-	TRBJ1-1	CASSRGDSNTEAFF
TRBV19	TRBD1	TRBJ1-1	CASIPTGENTEAFF
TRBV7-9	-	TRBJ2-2	CASRSRLNTGELFF
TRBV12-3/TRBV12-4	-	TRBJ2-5	CASRPDRKETQYF
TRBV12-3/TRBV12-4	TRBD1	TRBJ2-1	CASSMTGKLEQFF
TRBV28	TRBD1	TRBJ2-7	CASSSSGTGVYEQYF
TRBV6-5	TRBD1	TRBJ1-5	CASSRDRGNQPQHF
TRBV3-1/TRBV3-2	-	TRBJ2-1	CASSQTRGSSYNEQFF
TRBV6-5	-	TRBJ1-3	CAGRDSSSGNTIYF
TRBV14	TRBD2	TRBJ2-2	CASSWTRHTGELFF
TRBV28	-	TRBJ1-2	CASSLQLRDNPNYGYTF
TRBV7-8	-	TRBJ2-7	CASSLGASRYEQYF
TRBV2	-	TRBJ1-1	CASSDWTVGTEAFF
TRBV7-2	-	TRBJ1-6	CASSFDKDSPLHF
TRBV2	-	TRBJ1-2	CAGQGPQLYGYTF
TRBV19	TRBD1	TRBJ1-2	CASSMVTGVFEGRYGYTF
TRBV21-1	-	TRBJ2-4	CASSHWTGLRQSKNIQYF
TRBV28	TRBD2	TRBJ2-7	CASTETWTGVLTSGKSYEQYF
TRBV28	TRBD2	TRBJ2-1	CASLAGVTYNEQFF
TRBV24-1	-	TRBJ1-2	CATSDTISGLGYTF
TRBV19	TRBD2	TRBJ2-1	CASKGLAGGPSDNEQFF
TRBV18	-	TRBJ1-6	CASSPPTGGNSPLHF
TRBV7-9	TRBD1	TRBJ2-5	CASSLRDRDVQETQYF
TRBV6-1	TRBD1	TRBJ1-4	CASSEVPGQGDEKLFF
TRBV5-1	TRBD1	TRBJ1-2	CASSLGDSRWYGYTF
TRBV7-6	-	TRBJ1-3	CASSSPGRGGNTIYF
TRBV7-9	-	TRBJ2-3	CASSLLGGDTQYF
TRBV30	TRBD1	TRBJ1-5	CAWSHDTGVNQPQHF
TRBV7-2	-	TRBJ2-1	CASSLVLAGSNEQFF
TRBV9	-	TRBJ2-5	CASSPRYQETQYF
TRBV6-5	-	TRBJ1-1	CASRYAGEAFF
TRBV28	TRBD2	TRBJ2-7	CASRTPELAPGTSGSYEQYF
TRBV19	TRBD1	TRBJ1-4	CASSMGQGPNEKLFF
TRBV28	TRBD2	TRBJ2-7	CASSLRGRVYEQYF
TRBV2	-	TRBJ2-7	CASSEQGQFYEQYF
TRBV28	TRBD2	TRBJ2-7	CASSLGGLAGGEQYF
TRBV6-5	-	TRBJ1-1	CASSSFRSSEAFF
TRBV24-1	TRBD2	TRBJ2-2	CATSAGTSDTGELFF
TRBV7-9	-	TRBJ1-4	CASSTQGKEKLFF
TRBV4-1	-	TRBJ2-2	CASSQEGTPYTGELFF
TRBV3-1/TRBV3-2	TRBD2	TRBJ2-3	CASSQGLAGGGNTQYF
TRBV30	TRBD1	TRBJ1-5	CAWSAGQENQPQHF
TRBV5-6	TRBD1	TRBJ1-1	CASSGQGGSEAFF
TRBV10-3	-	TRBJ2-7	CANREQYF